This T cell receptor beta chain was recorded in a study of OX40 agonist ivuxolimab in advanced cancers. Regarding the research as a whole: Ivuxolimab was an agonistic, fully human IgG2 monoclonal antibody directed against OX40 (CD134), a costimulatory receptor. Partial responses occurred in three dose-escalation patients: two with cutaneous melanoma and one with hepatocellular carcinoma. Intravenous ivuxolimab was administered to patients every 2 weeks at six dose levels: 0.01, 0.1, 0.3, 1.5, 3 and 10 mg/kg. Prior anti-PD-1, anti-PD-L1 or anti-CTLA-4 therapy was permitted, and checkpoint inhibitors had been received by roughly two fifths of dose-escalation patients. The paper reports the monotherapy dose-escalation portion (N of about 51 patients) of the phase I ivuxolimab trial. A male proportion of about 79% and a mean age of approximately 60 years, ranging from about 23 to 90, were recorded for the dose-escalation cohort. Of the roughly 52 dose-escalation patients, hepatocellular carcinoma was present in approximately 20, melanoma in approximately 15, renal cell carcinoma in 9 and head and neck cancer in 9. The point of sequencing TCRbeta in the periphery was to test whether ivuxolimab changed TCR sequence diversity and drove clonal T-cell expansion. The study at large found these results: Clonal expansion of both CD4+ and CD8+ blood T cells was observed from baseline to week 6 at doses 0.1 to 3.0 mg/kg. Which antigens the clonally expanded peripheral T cells were specific for was not determined. Low levels of normalized T-cell clonal expansion were also shown by some nonresponding patients. After ivuxolimab, more expanded clones were found on average in CD8+ T cells than in CD4+ T cells. Partial responders in the 0.1-3.0 mg/kg groups had among the lowest normalized peripheral clonal expansion, especially among CD8+ T cells.

Concerning this clone itself: The target of this receptor is not known. No qualities accompany the bases; no much larger clone lies one base away.

Patients with a history of autoimmune disease or receiving systemic immunosuppression were excluded from the trial. In every dose cohort, peripheral blood was drawn for TCR sequencing at baseline, cycle 4 day 1, and cycle 7 day 1. Samples were obtained from an open-label, multicenter, first-in-human phase I dose-escalation trial of ivuxolimab. Adults with locally advanced or metastatic head and neck squamous cell, hepatocellular, melanoma or renal cell carcinoma were enrolled in the trial. CD4+ and CD8+ T cells were sorted separately from peripheral blood before TCR sequencing. CDR1 and CDR2, per the germline V gene, are SGHTA and FQGNSA. The CDR3 contains 16 residues, cysteine and phenylalanine counted. Here the CDR3 DNA is all that survives: 48 bases in frame from base 1. V has 1 base trimmed and J has 7 bases trimmed; junction bases matching no gene number 10. For sequencing of the TCRbeta CDR3 region, genomic DNA was extracted from the sorted cells. The immunoSEQ Assay was used to sequence the TCRbeta CDR3 regions. TCRdb took over this immuneACCESS table, retaining in-frame rearrangements with V and J assigned. Such tables are incomplete; in checked studies, under half of the missing clones stem from an unresolved V gene, and the remainder is unexplained. Within this sample are approximately 77,000 clones, with about 90% of them counted one time only. The ten largest clonotypes hold nearly 0.55% of the sample.

This specimen was CD4+ or CD8+ T cells sorted from blood, taken in a trial of the OX40 agonist ivuxolimab. This chain joins TRBV7-2 to TRBJ2-3; TRBD2 agrees with 8 junctional bases. The sequence was obtained from an adult with an advanced solid tumor such as melanoma, head and neck, liver or kidney cancer. CDR3 protein: CASSLGLAGPQNTQYF. The nucleotide sequence is TGTGCCAGCAGCTTAGGCCTAGCGGGCCCCCAGAATACGCAGTATTTT. Beyond the CDR3, the reference TRBV7-2 and TRBJ2-3 genes provide the residues; the full variable domain reads: GAGVSQSPSNKVTEKGKDVELRCDPISGHTALYWYRQSLGQGLEFLIYFQGNSAPDKSGLPSDRFSAERTGGSVSTLTIQRTQQEDSAVYLCASSLGLAGPQNTQYFGPGTRLTVL.